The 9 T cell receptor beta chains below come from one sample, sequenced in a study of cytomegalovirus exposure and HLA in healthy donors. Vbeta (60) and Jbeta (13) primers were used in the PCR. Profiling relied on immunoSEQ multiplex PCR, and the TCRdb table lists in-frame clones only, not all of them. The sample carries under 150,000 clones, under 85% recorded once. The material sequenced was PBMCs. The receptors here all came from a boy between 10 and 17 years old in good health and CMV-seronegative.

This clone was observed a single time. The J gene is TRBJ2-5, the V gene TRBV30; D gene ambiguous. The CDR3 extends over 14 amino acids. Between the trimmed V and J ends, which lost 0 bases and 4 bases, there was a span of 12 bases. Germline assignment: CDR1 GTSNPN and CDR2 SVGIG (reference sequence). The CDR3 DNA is TGTGCCTGGAGTGTGATTGAGAGGTCAGAGACCCAGTACTTC. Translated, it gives CAWSVIERSETQYF.

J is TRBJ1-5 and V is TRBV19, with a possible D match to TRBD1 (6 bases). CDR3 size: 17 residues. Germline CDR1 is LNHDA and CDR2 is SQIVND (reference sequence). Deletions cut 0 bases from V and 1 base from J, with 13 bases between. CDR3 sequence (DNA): TGTGCCAGTAGTATAGATTCAGGGGCGCTCAGCAATCAGCCCCAGCATTTT. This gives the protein CASSIDSGALSNQPQHF.

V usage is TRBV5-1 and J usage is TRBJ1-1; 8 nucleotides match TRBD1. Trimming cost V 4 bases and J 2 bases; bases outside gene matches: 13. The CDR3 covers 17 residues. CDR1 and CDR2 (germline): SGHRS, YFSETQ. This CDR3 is CASSPGQGTLINTEAFF. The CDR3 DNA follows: TGCGCCAGCAGCCCAGGACAGGGCACCCTGATCAACACTGAAGCTTTCTTT. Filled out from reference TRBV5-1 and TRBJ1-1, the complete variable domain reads KAGVTQTPRYLIKTRGQQVTLSCSPISGHRSVSWYQQTPGQGLQFLFEYFSETQRNKGNFPGRFSGRQFSNSRSEMNVSTLELGDSALYLCASSPGQGTLINTEAFFGQGTRLTVV.

For the CDR3, the DNA is TGTGCCAGCAGCTCGGGACAGGGGGCAATGAACACCGGGGAGCTGTTTTTT. This gives the protein CASSSGQGAMNTGELFF. The V call is TRBV5-4, the J call TRBJ2-2, with TRBD1 matching 12 bases. Germline assignment: CDR1 SGHNT and CDR2 YYREEE (reference sequence). The CDR3 extends over 17 amino acids. Losses at the gene ends were 3 bases for V and 1 base for J; bases not matched to a gene: 4. The full variable domain, its missing parts supplied by reference TRBV5-4 and TRBJ2-2, is ETGVTQSPTHLIKTRGQQVTLRCSSQSGHNTVSWYQQALGQGPQFIFQYYREEENGRGNFPPRFSGLQFPNYSSELNVNALELDDSALYLCASSSGQGAMNTGELFFGEGSRLTVL.

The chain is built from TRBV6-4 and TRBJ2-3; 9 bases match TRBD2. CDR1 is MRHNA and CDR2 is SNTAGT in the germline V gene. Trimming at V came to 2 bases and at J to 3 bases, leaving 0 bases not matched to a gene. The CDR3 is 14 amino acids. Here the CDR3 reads CASSDAGGTDTQYF. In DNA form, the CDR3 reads TGTGCCAGCAGTGACGCGGGGGGGACAGATACGCAGTATTTT.

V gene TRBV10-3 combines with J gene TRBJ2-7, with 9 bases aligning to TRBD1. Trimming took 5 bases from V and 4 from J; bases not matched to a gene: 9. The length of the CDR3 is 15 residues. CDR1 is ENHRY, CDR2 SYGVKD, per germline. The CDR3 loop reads CAISSRDREGYEQYF. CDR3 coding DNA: TGTGCCATCAGTTCCCGGGACAGGGAAGGTTACGAGCAGTACTTC.

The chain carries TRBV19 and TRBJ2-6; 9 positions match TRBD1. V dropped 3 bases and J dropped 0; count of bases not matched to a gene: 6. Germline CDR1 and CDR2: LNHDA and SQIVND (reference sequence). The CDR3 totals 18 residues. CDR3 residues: CASSIRGQGLSGANVLTF. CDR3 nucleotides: TGTGCCAGTAGTATCAGGGGACAGGGTCTCTCTGGGGCCAACGTCCTGACTTTC.

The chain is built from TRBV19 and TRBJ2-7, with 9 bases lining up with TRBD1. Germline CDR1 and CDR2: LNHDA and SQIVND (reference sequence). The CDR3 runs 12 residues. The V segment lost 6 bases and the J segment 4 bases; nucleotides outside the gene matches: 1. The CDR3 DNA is TGTGCCAGTAGGGGACAGGGATACGAGCAGTACTTC. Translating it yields CASRGQGYEQYF.

CDR3 bases: TGCAGCGTTGAGGCAGGGGAAATCTATGGCTACACCTTC. Translating it yields CSVEAGEIYGYTF. The rearrangement joins TRBV29-1 to TRBJ1-2; a possible D gene is TRBD1 (6 bases). The ends were cut back, 3 bases at V and 4 bases at J, with 12 bases in the middle. Per the germline V gene, CDR1 is SQVTM and CDR2 is ANQGSEA. This CDR3 has 13 residues.